This T cell receptor beta chain originates from a study of sequential checkpoint blockade in melanoma. Repertoires were generated with immunoSEQ multiplex PCR, while TCRdb's copy carries only in-frame clones and drops some. Of tens of thousands of clones listed, nearly 85% are singletons. The CDR3 length is 13 residues. The V end was cut by 5 bases, the J end by 2 bases, with 10 bases between. CDR1 and CDR2 from the germline V gene are SEHNR and FQNEAQ (reference sequence). The treatment is: randomized to nivolumab then ipilimumab (arm A) or the reverse (arm B). DNA-damaging chemotherapy had not been given to any patient beforehand. From thawed PBMCs, live CD3+CD8+ cells negative for CD19 and CD56 were sorted.

This receptor was identified in a human donor with melanoma. The specimen comprised CD8+ T cells sorted from blood (inferred from file names), sampled from a patient given nivolumab and ipilimumab in sequence. The chain has TRBV7-9 and TRBJ2-7; TRBD2 might be the D (6 bases). The CDR3 protein is CASSQGGPYEQYF. The CDR3 DNA follows: TGTGCCAGCAGCCAGGGAGGTCCCTACGAGCAGTACTTC.